Below are 2 T cell receptor beta chains sequenced from a single sample in a study of EBV T-cell therapy then PD-1 blockade in nasopharyngeal carcinoma. Treatment described: AdE1-LMPpoly-expanded autologous EBV-specific T-cell therapy followed by anti-PD-1 nivolumab. Clones were sequenced by immunoSEQ multiplex PCR, and TCRdb holds only the in-frame ones, with some missing. This sample has more than 20,000 clones; 82% occur once, and the top ten carry around 24%. The antigens for these receptors are not known. Sequenced here: CD8+ T cells from blood, sampled at day -245 from a patient whose treatment included autologous EBV-specific T cells and nivolumab. The receptors come from a man in his forties with nasopharyngeal carcinoma.

The gene calls are TRBV4-1 and TRBJ1-2, with a tentative D call TRBD1 (6 bases). V shed 4 bases and J shed 0 bases, with 15 bases lying between them. This CDR3 is 16 amino acids long. Looked up from germline, CDR1 is MGHRA and CDR2 is YSYEKL. The CDR3 DNA reads TGCGCCAGCAGCCCATCCGGCACAGGGTCTAACTATGGCTACACCTTC. It translates to CASSPSGTGSNYGYTF.

The J gene is TRBJ1-2, the V gene TRBV12-3 or TRBV12-4; D is uncertain. The germline V and J ends were trimmed by 2 bases and 2 bases, with 6 bases remaining between them. The CDR3 loop spans 13 amino acids. CDR3 in amino acids: CASSLTINYGYTF. CDR3 nucleotide sequence: TGTGCCAGCAGTTTAACTATCAACTATGGCTACACCTTC.